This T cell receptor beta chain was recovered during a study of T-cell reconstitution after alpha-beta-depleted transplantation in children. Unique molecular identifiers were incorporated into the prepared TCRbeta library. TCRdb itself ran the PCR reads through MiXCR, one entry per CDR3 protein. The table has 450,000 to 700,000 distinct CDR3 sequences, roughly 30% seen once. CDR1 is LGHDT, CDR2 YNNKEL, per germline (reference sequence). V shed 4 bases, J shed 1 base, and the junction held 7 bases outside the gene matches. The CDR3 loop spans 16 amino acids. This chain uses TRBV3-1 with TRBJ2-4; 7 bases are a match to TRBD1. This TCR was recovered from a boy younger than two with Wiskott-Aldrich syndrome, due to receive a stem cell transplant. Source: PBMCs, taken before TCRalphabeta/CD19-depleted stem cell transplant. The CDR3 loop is CASSLTGKAAKNIQYF. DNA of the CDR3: TGTGCCAGCAGCCTGACAGGGAAGGCGGCCAAAAACATTCAGTACTTC.